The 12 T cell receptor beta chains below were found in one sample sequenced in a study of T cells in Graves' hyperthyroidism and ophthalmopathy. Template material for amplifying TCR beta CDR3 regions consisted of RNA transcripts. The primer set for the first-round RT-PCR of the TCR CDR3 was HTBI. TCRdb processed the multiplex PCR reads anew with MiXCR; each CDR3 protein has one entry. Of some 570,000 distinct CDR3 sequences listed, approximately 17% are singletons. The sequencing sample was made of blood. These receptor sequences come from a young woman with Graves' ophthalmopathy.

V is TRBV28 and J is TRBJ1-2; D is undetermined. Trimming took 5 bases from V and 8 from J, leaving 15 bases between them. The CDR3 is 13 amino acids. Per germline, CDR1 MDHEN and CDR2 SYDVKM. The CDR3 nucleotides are TGTGCCAGCAGTAACGGACTCACTAAGGGCTACACCTTC. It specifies CASSNGLTKGYTF.

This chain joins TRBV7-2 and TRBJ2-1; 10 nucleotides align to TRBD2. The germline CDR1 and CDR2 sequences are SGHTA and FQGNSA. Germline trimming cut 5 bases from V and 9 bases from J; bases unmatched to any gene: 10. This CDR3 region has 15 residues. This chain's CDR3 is CASSKSGGANVEQFF. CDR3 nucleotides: TGTGCCAGCAGCAAGAGCGGGGGGGCCAACGTTGAGCAGTTCTTC. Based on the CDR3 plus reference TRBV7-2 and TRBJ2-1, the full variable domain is GAGVSQSPSNKVTEKGKDVELRCDPISGHTALYWYRQSLGQGLEFLIYFQGNSAPDKSGLPSDRFSAERTGGSVSTLTIQRTQQEDSAVYLCASSKSGGANVEQFFGPGTRLTVL.

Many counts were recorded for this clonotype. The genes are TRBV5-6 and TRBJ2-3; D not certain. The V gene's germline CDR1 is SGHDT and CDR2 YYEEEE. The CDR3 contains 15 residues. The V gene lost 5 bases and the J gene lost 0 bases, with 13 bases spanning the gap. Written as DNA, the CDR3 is TGTGCCAGCAGTCGACGGCAGATCAGCACAGATACGCAGTATTTT. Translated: CASSRRQISTDTQYF. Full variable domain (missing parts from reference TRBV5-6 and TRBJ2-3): DAGVTQSPTHLIKTRGQQVTLRCSPKSGHDTVSWYQQALGQGPQFIFQYYEEEERQRGNFPDRFSGHQFPNYSSELNVNALLLGDSALYLCASSRRQISTDTQYFGPGTRLTVL.

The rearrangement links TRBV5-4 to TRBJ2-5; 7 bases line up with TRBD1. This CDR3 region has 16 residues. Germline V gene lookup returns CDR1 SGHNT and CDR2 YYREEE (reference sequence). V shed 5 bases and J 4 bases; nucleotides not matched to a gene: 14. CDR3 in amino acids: CASSFTGTADPETQYF. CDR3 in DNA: TGTGCCAGCAGTTTTACCGGGACAGCCGACCCAGAGACCCAGTACTTC.

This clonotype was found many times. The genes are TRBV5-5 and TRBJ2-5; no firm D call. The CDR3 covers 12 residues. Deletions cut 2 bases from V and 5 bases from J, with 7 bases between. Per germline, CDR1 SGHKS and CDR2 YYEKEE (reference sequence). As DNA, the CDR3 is TGTGCCAGCAGCTTCATGGAGGAGACCCAGTACTTC. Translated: CASSFMEETQYF.

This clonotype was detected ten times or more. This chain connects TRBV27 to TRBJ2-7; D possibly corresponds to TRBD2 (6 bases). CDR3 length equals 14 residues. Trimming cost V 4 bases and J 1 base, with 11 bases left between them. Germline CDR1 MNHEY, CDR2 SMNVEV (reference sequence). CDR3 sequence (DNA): TGTGCCAGCAGTTCGGGACTCGGTTCCTACGAGCAGTACTTC. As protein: CASSSGLGSYEQYF.

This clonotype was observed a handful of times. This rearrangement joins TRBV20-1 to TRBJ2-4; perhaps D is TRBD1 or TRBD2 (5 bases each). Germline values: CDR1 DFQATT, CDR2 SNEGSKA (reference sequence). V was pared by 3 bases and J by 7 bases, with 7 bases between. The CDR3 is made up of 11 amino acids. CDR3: CSASRDNIQYF. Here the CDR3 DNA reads TGCAGTGCTAGTCGGGACAACATTCAGTACTTC.

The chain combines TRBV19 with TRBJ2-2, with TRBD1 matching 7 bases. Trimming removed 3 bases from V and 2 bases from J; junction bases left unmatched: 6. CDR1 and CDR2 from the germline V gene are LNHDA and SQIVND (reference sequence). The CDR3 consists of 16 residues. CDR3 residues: CASSILDRVNTGELFF. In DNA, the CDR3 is TGTGCCAGTAGTATCCTAGACAGGGTCAACACCGGGGAGCTGTTTTTT.

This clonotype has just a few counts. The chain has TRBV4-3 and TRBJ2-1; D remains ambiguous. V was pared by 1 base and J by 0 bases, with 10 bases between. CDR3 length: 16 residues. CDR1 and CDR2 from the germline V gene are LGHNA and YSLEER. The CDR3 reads CASSQGTPNSYNEQFF. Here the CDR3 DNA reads TGCGCCAGCAGCCAAGGAACACCTAACTCCTACAATGAGCAGTTCTTC.

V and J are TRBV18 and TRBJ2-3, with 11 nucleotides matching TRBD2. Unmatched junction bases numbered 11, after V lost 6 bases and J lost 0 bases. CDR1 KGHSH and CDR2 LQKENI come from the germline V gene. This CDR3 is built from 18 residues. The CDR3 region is CASSPRGSGGASTDTQYF. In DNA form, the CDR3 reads TGTGCCAGCTCCCCTCGGGGTAGCGGGGGGGCTAGCACAGATACGCAGTATTTT.

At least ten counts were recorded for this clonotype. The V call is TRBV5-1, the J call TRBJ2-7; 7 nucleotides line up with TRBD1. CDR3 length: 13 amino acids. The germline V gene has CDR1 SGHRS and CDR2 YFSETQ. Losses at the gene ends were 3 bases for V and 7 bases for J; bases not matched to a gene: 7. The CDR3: CASSSIQGSEQYF. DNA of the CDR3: TGCGCCAGCAGCTCGATACAGGGGTCGGAGCAGTACTTC.

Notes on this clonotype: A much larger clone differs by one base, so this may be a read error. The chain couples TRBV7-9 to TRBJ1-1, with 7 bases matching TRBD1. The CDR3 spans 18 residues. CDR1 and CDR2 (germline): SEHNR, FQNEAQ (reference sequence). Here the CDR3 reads CASSLVKGAITLNTEALF. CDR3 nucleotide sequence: TGTGCCAGCAGCTTAGTAAAGGGGGCGATTACGCTGAACACTGAAGCTCTCTTT. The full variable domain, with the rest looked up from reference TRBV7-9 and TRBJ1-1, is DTGVSQNPRHKITKRGQNVTFRCDPISEHNRLYWYRQTLGQGPEFLTYFQNEAQLEKSRLLSDRFSAERPKGSFSTLEIQRTEQGDSAMYLCASSLVKGAITLNTEALFGQGTRLTVV.